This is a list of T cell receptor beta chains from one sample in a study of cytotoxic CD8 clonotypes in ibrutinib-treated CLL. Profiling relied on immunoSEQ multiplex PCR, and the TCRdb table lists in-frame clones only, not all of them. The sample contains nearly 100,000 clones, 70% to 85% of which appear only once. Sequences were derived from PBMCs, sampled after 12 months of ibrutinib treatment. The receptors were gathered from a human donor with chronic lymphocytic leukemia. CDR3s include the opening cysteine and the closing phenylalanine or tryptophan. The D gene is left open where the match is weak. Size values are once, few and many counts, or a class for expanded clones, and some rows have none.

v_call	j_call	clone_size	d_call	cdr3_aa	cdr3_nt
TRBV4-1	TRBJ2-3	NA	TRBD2	CASSQGGAGGGTDTQYF	TGCGCCAGCAGCCAAGGGGGAGCGGGGGGCGGCACAGATACGCAGTATTTT
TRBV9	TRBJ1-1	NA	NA	CASSVWAGGTEAFF	TGTGCCAGCAGCGTTTGGGCAGGAGGCACTGAAGCTTTCTTT
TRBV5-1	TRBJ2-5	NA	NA	CASSSSTRKETQYF	TGCGCCAGCAGCTCCTCAACACGGAAAGAGACCCAGTACTTC
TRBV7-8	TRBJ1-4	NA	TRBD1	CASSLLPGGFSEKLFF	TGTGCCAGCAGCTTACTCCCAGGGGGGTTCTCCGAAAAACTGTTTTTT
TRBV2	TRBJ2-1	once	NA	CASSAGEYNEQFF	TGTGCCAGCAGTGCTGGGGAATACAATGAGCAGTTCTTC
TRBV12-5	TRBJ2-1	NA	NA	CASGFNRKDSASGNEQFF	TGTGCTAGTGGTTTTAACAGAAAGGACTCGGCTTCTGGCAATGAGCAGTTCTTC
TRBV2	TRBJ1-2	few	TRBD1	CASRETGPYGYTF	TGTGCCAGCAGGGAGACAGGGCCCTATGGCTACACCTTC
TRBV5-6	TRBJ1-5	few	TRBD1	CASSLSGADRTQHF	TGTGCCAGCAGCTTGTCAGGGGCGGACAGGACCCAGCATTTT
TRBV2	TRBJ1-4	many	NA	CASSEEGGTPNEKLFF	TGTGCCAGCAGTGAGGAAGGGGGGACGCCGAATGAAAAACTGTTTTTT
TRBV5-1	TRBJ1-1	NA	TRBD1	CASSWTGGLGTEAFF	TGCGCCAGCAGCTGGACAGGGGGGTTAGGCACTGAAGCTTTCTTT
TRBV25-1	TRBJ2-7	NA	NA	CASSEYGSSYEQYF	TGTGCCAGCAGTGAATACGGTAGCTCCTACGAGCAGTACTTC
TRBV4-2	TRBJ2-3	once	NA	CASSQEYGISTDTQYF	TGTGCCAGCAGCCAAGAGTACGGCATTAGCACAGATACGCAGTATTTT
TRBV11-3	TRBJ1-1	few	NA	CASSAIGAFNTEAFF	TGTGCCAGCAGCGCGATAGGGGCGTTTAACACTGAAGCTTTCTTT
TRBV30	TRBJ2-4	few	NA	CAATGAKNIQYF	TGTGCCGCTACAGGGGCCAAAAACATTCAGTACTTC
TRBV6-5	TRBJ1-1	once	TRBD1	CASSRDRWNTEAFF	TGTGCCAGCAGTAGGGACAGGTGGAACACTGAAGCTTTCTTT
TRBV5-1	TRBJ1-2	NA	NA	CASSLDPDFDYGYTF	TGCGCCAGCAGCTTGGACCCTGACTTCGACTATGGCTACACCTTC
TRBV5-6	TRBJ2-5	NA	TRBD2	CASSQHRSGGISLGTQYF	TGTGCCAGCAGCCAACACCGTAGCGGGGGGATTAGTCTCGGGACCCAGTACTTC
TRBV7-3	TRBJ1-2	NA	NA	CASSLNPGEFEGYTF	TGTGCCAGCAGCTTAAATCCAGGGGAGTTTGAGGGCTACACCTTC
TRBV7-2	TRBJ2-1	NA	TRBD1	CASSMTGGARFF	TGTGCCAGCAGCATGACAGGGGGCGCGCGTTTCTTC
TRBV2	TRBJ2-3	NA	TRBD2	CASIGGDTQYF	TGTGCCAGCATCGGGGGGGATACGCAGTATTTT
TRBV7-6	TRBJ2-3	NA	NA	CASSLMDTQYF	TGTGCCAGCAGCTTAATGGATACGCAGTATTTT
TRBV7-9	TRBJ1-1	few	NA	CASSLEGTGNTEAFF	TGTGCCAGCAGCTTGGAGGGGACTGGGAACACTGAAGCTTTCTTT
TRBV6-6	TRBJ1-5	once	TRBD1	CASSYPDRIENQPQHF	TGTGCCAGCAGCTACCCGGACAGGATAGAGAATCAGCCCCAGCATTTT
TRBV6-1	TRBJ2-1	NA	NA	CASQRDLGLNEQFF	TGTGCCAGCCAGAGGGATCTAGGTCTCAATGAGCAGTTCTTC
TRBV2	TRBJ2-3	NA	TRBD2	CASSARRGGGTDTQYF	TGTGCCAGCAGTGCCCGTCGGGGGGGAGGAACAGATACGCAGTATTTT
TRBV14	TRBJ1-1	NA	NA	CASSQEKGTRGVRGAFF	TGTGCCAGCAGCCAAGAAAAAGGGACCCGGGGAGTTCGTGGAGCTTTCTTT
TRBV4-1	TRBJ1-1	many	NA	CASSQAGQYEYGNTEAFF	TGCGCCAGCAGCCAAGCTGGACAGTATGAATACGGGAACACTGAAGCTTTCTTT
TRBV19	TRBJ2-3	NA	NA	CASSARVGTDTQYF	TGTGCCAGTAGTGCCAGGGTTGGCACAGATACGCAGTATTTT
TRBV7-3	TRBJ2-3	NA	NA	CASNLGGPTDTQYF	TGTGCCAGCAATTTGGGGGGTCCCACAGATACGCAGTATTTT